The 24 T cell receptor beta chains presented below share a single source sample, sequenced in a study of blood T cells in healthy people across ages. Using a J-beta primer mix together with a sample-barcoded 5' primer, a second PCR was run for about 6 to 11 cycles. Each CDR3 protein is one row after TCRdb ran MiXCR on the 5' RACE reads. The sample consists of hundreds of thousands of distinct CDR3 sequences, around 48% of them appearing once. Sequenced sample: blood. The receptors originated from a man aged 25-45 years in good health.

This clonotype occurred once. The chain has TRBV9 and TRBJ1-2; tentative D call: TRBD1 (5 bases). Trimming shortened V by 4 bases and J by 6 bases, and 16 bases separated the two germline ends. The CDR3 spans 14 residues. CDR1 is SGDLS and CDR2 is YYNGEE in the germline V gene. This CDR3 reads CASSFTGTTHGYTF. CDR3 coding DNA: TGTGCCAGCAGCTTTACCGGGACTACCCATGGCTACACCTTC.

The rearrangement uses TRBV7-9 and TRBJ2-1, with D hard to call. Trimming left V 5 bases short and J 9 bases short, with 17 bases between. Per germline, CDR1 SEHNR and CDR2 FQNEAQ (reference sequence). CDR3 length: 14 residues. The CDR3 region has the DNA TGTGCCAGCAGCCCCCAGACCTCGAGTATTGAGCAGTTCTTC. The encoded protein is CASSPQTSSIEQFF.

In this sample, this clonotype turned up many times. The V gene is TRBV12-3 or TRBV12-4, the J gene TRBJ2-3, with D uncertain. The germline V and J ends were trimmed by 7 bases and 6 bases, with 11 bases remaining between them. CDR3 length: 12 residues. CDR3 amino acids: CASTLIGDTQYF. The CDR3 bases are TGTGCCAGCACCCTCATTGGGGATACGCAGTATTTT.

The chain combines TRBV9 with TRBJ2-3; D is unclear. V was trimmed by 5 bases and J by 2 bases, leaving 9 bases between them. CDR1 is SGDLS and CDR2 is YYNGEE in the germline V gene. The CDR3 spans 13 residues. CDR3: CASRDGYTDTQYF. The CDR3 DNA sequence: TGTGCCAGCAGGGACGGTTACACAGATACGCAGTATTTT.

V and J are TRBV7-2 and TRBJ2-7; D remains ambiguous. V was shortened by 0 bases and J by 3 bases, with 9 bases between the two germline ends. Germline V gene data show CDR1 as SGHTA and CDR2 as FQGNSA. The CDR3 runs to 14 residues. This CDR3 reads CASSLAVQNYEQYF. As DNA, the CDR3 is TGTGCCAGCAGCTTAGCTGTACAGAACTACGAGCAGTACTTC.

Here the CDR3 reads CASGLARRTDTQYF. The CDR3 DNA is TGTGCCAGCGGGCTAGCGCGCCGCACAGATACGCAGTATTTT. The chain joins TRBV12-3 or TRBV12-4 to TRBJ2-3; possible D gene TRBD2, 6 bases. The CDR3 contains 14 residues. V was clipped by 8 bases and J by 1 base, with 13 bases between them.

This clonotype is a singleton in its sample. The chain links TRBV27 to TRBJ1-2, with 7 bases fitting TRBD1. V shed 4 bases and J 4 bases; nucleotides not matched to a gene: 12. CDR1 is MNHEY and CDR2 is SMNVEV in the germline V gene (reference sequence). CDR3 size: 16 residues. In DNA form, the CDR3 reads TGTGCCAGCAGTTACCTCGGCCAGGGGGTAAGCTATGGCTACACCTTC. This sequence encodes CASSYLGQGVSYGYTF.

The DNA of the CDR3 is TGCGCCAGCAGCCAAGATAGTGAGCGGACCTACGAGCAGTACTTC. Translating it yields CASSQDSERTYEQYF. This sequence joins TRBV4-1 and TRBJ2-7; possible D gene TRBD2, 5 bases. V was clipped by 0 bases and J by 2 bases, with 11 bases between them. The germline V gene encodes CDR1 MGHRA and CDR2 YSYEKL. This CDR3 is built from 15 residues.

The DNA of the CDR3 is TGCAGCGTTGAGGAGGCAGCCTATGGCTACACCTTC. Translating gives CSVEEAAYGYTF. The V call is TRBV29-1, the J call TRBJ1-2; D remains ambiguous. The germline V gene has CDR1 SQVTM and CDR2 ANQGSEA. This CDR3 is 12 amino acids long. The germline V and J ends were trimmed by 3 bases and 4 bases, with 9 bases remaining between them.

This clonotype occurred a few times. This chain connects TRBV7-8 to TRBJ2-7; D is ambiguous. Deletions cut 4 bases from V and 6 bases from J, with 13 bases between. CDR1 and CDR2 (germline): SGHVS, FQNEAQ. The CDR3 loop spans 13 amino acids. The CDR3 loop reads CASSYDLGIEQYF. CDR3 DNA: TGTGCCAGCAGCTACGACCTAGGGATCGAGCAGTACTTC.

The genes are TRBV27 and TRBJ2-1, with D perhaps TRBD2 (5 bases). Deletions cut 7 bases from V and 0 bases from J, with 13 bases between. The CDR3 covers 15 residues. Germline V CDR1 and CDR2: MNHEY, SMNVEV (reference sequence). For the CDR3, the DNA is TGTGCCAGCACGCGGGTTTCAAGCTCCTACAATGAGCAGTTCTTC. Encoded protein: CASTRVSSSYNEQFF.

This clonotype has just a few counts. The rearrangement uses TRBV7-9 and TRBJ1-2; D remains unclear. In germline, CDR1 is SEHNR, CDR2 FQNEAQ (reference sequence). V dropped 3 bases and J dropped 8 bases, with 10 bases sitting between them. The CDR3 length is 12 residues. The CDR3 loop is CASSLGSLGYTF. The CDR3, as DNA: TGTGCCAGCAGCTTGGGATCGTTGGGCTACACCTTC.

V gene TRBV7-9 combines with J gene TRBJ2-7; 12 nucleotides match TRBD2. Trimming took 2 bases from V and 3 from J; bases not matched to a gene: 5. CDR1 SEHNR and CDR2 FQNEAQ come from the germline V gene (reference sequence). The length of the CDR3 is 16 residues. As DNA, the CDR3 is TGTGCCAGCAGCTTAAGGCTAGCGGGGGGGAACTACGAGCAGTACTTC. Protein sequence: CASSLRLAGGNYEQYF.

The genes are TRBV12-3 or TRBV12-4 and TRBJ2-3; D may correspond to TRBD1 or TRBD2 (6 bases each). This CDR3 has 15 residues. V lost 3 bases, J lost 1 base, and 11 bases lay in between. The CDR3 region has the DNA TGTGCCAGCAGTTTCTTCGGGGGCGGCACAGATACGCAGTATTTT. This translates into CASSFFGGGTDTQYF.

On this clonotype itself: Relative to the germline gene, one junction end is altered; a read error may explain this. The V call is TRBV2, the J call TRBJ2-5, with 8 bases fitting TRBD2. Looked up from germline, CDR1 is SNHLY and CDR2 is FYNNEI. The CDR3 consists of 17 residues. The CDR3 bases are TGTGCCGGCAGTGAATGGAGCGGGGGTCTCTCTCAAGAGACCCAGTACTTC. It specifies CAGSEWSGGLSQETQYF.

The CDR3 nucleotides are TGCAGTGCCTGGACAGGGGGCGATCGCTCCTACAATGAGCAGTTCTTC. Amino acid sequence: CSAWTGGDRSYNEQFF. The chain is built from TRBV20-1 and TRBJ2-1, with 11 bases aligning to TRBD1. Germline loops: CDR1 DFQATT, CDR2 SNEGSKA (reference sequence). V trimming: 6 bases; J trimming: 0 bases; junction bases outside the gene matches: 7. The CDR3 spans 16 residues.

The CDR3 sequence: CSVEVAGGVRDTQYF. CDR3 nucleotide sequence: TGCAGCGTTGAAGTAGCGGGAGGGGTGCGAGATACGCAGTATTTT. V usage is TRBV29-1 and J usage is TRBJ2-3; TRBD2 aligns across 11 bases. V lost 1 base to trimming and J lost 5 bases; unmatched junction nucleotides: 5. Germline V gene lookup returns CDR1 SQVTM and CDR2 ANQGSEA. The CDR3 runs to 15 residues.

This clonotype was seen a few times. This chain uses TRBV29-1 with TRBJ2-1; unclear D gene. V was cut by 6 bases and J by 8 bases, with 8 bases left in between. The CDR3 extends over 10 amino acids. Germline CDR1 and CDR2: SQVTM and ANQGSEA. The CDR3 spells CSVSVHEQFF. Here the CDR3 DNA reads TGCAGCGTGTCTGTCCATGAGCAGTTCTTC.

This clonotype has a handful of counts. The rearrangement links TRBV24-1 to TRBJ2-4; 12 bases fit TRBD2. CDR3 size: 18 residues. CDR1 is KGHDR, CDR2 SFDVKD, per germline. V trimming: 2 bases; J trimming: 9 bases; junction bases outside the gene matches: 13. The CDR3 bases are TGTGCCACCAGTGATTCGACTCTAGCGGGGGGGCCTACGAGCATTCAGTACTTC. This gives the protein CATSDSTLAGGPTSIQYF.

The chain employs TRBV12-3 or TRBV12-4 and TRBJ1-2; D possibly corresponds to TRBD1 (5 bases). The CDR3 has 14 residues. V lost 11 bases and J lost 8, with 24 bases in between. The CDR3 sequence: CAGSPSPRVTGYTF. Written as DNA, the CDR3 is TGTGCCGGCTCCCCCAGCCCCAGGGTAACCGGCTACACCTTC.

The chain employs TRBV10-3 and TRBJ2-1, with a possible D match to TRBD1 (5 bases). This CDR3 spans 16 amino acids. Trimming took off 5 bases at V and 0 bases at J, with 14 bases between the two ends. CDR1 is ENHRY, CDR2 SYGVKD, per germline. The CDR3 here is CAISSIGASSYNEQFF. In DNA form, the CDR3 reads TGTGCCATCAGTTCCATTGGGGCAAGCTCCTACAATGAGCAGTTCTTC.

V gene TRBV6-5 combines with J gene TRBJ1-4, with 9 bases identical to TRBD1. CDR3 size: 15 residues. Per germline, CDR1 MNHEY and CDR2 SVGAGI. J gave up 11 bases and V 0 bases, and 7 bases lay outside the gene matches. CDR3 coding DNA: TGTGCCAGCAGTTACTCGGGACAGGGAATCGACAAACTGTTTTTT. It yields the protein CASSYSGQGIDKLFF.

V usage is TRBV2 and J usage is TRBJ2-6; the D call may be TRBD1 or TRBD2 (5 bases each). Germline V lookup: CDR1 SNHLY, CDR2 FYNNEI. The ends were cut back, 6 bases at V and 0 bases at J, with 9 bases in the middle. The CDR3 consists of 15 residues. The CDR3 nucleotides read TGTGCCAGCAGACGGGGCTTCTCTGGGGCCAACGTCCTGACTTTC. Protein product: CASRRGFSGANVLTF.

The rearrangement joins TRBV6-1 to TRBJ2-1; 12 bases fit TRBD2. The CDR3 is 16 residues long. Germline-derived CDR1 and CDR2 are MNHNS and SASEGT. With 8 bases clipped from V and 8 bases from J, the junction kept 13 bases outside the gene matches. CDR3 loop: CASHMSSGGAGYEQFF. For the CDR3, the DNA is TGTGCCAGCCACATGTCTAGCGGGGGGGCCGGGTATGAGCAGTTCTTC.